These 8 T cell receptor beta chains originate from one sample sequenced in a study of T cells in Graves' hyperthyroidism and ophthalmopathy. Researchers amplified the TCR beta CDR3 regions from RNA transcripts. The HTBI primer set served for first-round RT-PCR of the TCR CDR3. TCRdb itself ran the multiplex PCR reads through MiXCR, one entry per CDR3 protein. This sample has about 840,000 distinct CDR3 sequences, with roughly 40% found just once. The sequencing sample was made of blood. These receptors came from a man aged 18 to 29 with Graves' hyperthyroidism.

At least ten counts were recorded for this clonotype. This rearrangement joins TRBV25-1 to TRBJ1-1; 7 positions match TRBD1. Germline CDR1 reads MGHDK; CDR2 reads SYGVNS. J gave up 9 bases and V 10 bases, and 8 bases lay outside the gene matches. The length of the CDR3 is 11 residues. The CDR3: CATQDRNKAFF. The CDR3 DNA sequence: TGTGCCACCCAGGACAGGAATAAAGCTTTCTTT.

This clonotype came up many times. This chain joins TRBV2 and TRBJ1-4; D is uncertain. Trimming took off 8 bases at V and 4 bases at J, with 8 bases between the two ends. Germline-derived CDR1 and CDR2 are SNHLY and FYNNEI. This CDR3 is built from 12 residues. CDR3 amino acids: CASREDNEKLFF. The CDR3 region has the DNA TGTGCCAGCCGGGAGGATAATGAAAAACTGTTTTTT. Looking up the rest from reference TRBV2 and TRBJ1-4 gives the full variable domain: EPEVTQTPSHQVTQMGQEVILRCVPISNHLYFYWYRQILGQKVEFLVSFYNNEISEKSEIFDDQFSVERPDGSNFTLKIRSTKLEDSAMYFCASREDNEKLFFGSGTQLSVL.

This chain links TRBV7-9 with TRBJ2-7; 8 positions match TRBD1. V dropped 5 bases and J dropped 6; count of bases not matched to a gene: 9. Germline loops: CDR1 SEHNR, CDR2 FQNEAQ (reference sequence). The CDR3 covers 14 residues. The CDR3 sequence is CASSNGQGKSEQYF. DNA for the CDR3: TGTGCCAGCAGCAACGGACAGGGCAAATCCGAGCAGTACTTC. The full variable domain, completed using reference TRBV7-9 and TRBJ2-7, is DTGVSQNPRHKITKRGQNVTFRCDPISEHNRLYWYRQTLGQGPEFLTYFQNEAQLEKSRLLSDRFSAERPKGSFSTLEIQRTEQGDSAMYLCASSNGQGKSEQYFGPGTRLTVT.

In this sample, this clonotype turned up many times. CDR3 loop: CASSFTPGQNYGYTF. CDR3 nucleotides: TGTGCCAGCAGCTTTACACCGGGACAGAACTATGGCTACACCTTC. This chain joins TRBV7-9 and TRBJ1-2; 7 bases align to TRBD1. CDR3 size: 15 residues. J was trimmed by 2 bases and V by 3 bases; bases with no gene match: 6. Germline V CDR1 and CDR2: SEHNR, FQNEAQ (reference sequence).

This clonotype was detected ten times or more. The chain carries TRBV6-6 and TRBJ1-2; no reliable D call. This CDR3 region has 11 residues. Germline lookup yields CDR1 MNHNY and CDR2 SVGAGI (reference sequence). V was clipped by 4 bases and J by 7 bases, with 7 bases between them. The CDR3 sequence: CASSSVGGYTF. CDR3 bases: TGTGCCAGCAGTTCAGTGGGTGGCTACACCTTC.

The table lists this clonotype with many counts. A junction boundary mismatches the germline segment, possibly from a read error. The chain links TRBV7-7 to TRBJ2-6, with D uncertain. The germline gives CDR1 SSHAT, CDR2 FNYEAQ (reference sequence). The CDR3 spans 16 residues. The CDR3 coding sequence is TGTGCTAGCAGAGAGGCCCCCAGGCCTGGGGCCAACGTCCTGACTTTC. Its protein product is CASREAPRPGANVLTF.

This CDR3 is CAISDTDRGNEQYF. CDR3 in DNA: TGTGCCATCAGTGATACCGACAGGGGCAACGAGCAGTACTTC. The chain carries TRBV10-3 and TRBJ2-7; 8 nucleotides agree with TRBD1. This CDR3 region has 14 residues. Losses at the gene ends were 3 bases for V and 5 bases for J; bases not matched to a gene: 6. Germline loops: CDR1 ENHRY, CDR2 SYGVKD.

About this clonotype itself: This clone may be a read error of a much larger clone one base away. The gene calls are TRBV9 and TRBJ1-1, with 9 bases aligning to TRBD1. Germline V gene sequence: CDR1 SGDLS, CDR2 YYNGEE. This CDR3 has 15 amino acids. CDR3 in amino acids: CAGSVGAGTGREAFF. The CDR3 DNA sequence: TGTGCCGGCAGCGTCGGCGCCGGGACAGGGAGAGAAGCTTTCTTT.